One and the same sample provided the 12 T cell receptor beta chains below, sequenced in a study of T cells in Graves' hyperthyroidism and ophthalmopathy. Amplified TCR beta CDR3 regions derived from RNA transcripts. HTBI primers drove first-round RT-PCR of the TCR CDR3. TCRdb re-derived calls from the multiplex PCR reads in MiXCR, one entry per CDR3 protein. The sample records around 600,000 distinct CDR3 sequences, 12% to 15% being singletons. Material: blood. All receptors derive from a woman aged 18-29 years with Graves' ophthalmopathy.

This clonotype was seen ten or more times. CDR3 region: CASSPPVGVGTQYF. The CDR3 bases are TGTGCCAGCAGCCCCCCTGTGGGGGTAGGGACCCAGTACTTC. The J gene is TRBJ2-5, the V gene TRBV7-9; the D gene could be TRBD1 or TRBD2 (5 bases each). The CDR3 is 14 amino acids. From germline, CDR1 is SEHNR and CDR2 FQNEAQ (reference sequence). Trimming pared 5 bases from V and 7 bases from J, leaving 17 bases between.

Many counts were recorded for this clonotype. The chain combines TRBV20-1 with TRBJ2-7; 11 nucleotides match TRBD1. The V and J ends lost 1 base and 2 bases, in that order; junction bases with no gene match: 1. Germline V CDR1 and CDR2: DFQATT, SNEGSKA (reference sequence). This CDR3 has 14 residues. The CDR3 loop is CSARGDRGTYEQYF. The DNA for the CDR3 is TGCAGTGCTAGAGGGGACAGGGGGACCTACGAGCAGTACTTC.

This clonotype came up many times. The chain joins TRBV28 to TRBJ2-5, with D perhaps matching TRBD2 (5 bases). Trimming cost V 5 bases and J 5 bases, with 15 bases left between them. The length of the CDR3 is 14 residues. Germline V gene sequence: CDR1 MDHEN, CDR2 SYDVKM. The CDR3 DNA is TGTGCCAGCAGTCGACGGGGTATTCGCGAGACCCAGTACTTC. Its protein is CASSRRGIRETQYF. The variable domain in full, with the rest retrieved from reference TRBV28 and TRBJ2-5, is DVKVTQSSRYLVKRTGEKVFLECVQDMDHENMFWYRQDPGLGLRLIYFSYDVKMKEKGDIPEGYSVSREKKERFSLILESASTNQTSMYLCASSRRGIRETQYFGPGTRLLVL.

The rearrangement joins TRBV19 to TRBJ1-4; 8 bases align to TRBD1. CDR1 and CDR2 (germline): LNHDA, SQIVND (reference sequence). V shed 5 bases and J 8 bases; nucleotides not matched to a gene: 7. The CDR3 contains 14 residues. The CDR3 nucleotides read TGTGCCAGTAGTCATGGACAGGGAAAGGAAAAACTGTTTTTT. Encoded protein: CASSHGQGKEKLFF. Based on the CDR3 plus reference TRBV19 and TRBJ1-4, the full variable domain is DGGITQSPKYLFRKEGQNVTLSCEQNLNHDAMYWYRQDPGQGLRLIYYSQIVNDFQKGDIAEGYSVSREKKESFPLTVTSAQKNPTAFYLCASSHGQGKEKLFFGSGTQLSVL.

Turning to this clonotype: Because the CDR3 is missing its conserved closing phenylalanine or tryptophan, this is likely a read error. The chain recombines TRBV15 with TRBJ1-1; D possibly corresponds to TRBD1 (5 bases). This CDR3 spans 14 amino acids. CDR1 and CDR2 (germline): LNHNV, YYDKDF (reference sequence). Trimming took off 0 bases at V and 0 bases at J, with 5 bases between the two ends. As DNA, the CDR3 is TGTGCCACCAGCAGAGAGGGGGTGAACACTGAAGCTTTCTCT. Encoded protein: CATSREGVNTEAFS.

This clonotype was recorded a few times. The chain has TRBV6-5 and TRBJ2-3; weak D call: TRBD2 (6 bases). The V end lost 2 bases, the J end lost 0 bases, and 9 bases lay between the germline ends. The germline V gene has CDR1 MNHEY and CDR2 SVGAGI. The CDR3 runs 15 residues. The CDR3 reads CASSYRGSSTDTQYF. The DNA of the CDR3 is TGTGCCAGCAGTTACCGGGGGTCTAGCACAGATACGCAGTATTTT.

The sample holds many counts of this clonotype. This rearrangement joins TRBV10-3 to TRBJ2-5; 7 bases are shared with TRBD2. The CDR3 length is 17 residues. Germline V lookup: CDR1 ENHRY, CDR2 SYGVKD. V was clipped by 0 bases and J by 5 bases; unmatched bases: 12. CDR3 in amino acids: CAISESLWTGREETQYF. CDR3 DNA sequence: TGTGCCATCAGTGAGTCCCTCTGGACGGGGAGGGAGGAGACCCAGTACTTC.

This clonotype was counted between two and nine times. The gene calls are TRBV20-1 and TRBJ1-5; weak D call: TRBD1 (6 bases). CDR1 is DFQATT, CDR2 SNEGSKA, per germline (reference sequence). There are 11 residues in the CDR3. Trimming took off 4 bases at V and 13 bases at J, with 14 bases between the two ends. For the CDR3, the DNA is TGCAGTGCTAACCAAGGACAGTCTCAGCATTTT. Amino acids: CSANQGQSQHF.

This clonotype was counted at least ten times. The chain is built from TRBV2 and TRBJ1-5; D not resolved. The CDR3 consists of 14 residues. V gave up 5 bases and J gave up 7 bases, with 15 bases separating them. Per the germline V gene, CDR1 is SNHLY and CDR2 is FYNNEI. CDR3 nucleotide sequence: TGTGCCAGCAGTATTGATGAGAGAGGGCAGCCCCAGCATTTT. Translating it yields CASSIDERGQPQHF. The whole variable domain, filled in from reference TRBV2 and TRBJ1-5, reads EPEVTQTPSHQVTQMGQEVILRCVPISNHLYFYWYRQILGQKVEFLVSFYNNEISEKSEIFDDQFSVERPDGSNFTLKIRSTKLEDSAMYFCASSIDERGQPQHFGDGTRLSIL.

The rearrangement links TRBV6-1 to TRBJ2-1; TRBD1 matches at 7 bases. With V trimmed by 5 bases and J by 4 bases, 5 bases remained unmatched. Germline CDR1 is MNHNS and CDR2 is SASEGT. The CDR3 runs to 14 residues. The CDR3 region has the DNA TGTGCCAGCAGTCGGACAGGCCGTTACAATGAGCAGTTCTTC. This sequence encodes CASSRTGRYNEQFF.

This clonotype came up many times. The rearrangement joins TRBV12-3 or TRBV12-4 to TRBJ2-7; TRBD1 matches at 8 bases. After removal of 6 bases from V and 6 bases from J, the junction contained 10 bases not matched to a gene. The CDR3 spans 14 residues. DNA for the CDR3: TGTGCCAGCAGAGGAGGGGGCAGGGGGCCCGAGCAGTACTTC. Encoded protein: CASRGGGRGPEQYF.

This clonotype has at least ten counts. The genes are TRBV28 and TRBJ2-7; D might be TRBD1 or TRBD2, each matching 5 bases. Germline V gene data show CDR1 as MDHEN and CDR2 as SYDVKM. The CDR3 spans 13 residues. Trimming pared 8 bases from V and 6 bases from J, leaving 17 bases between. This CDR3 is CASGSRLGAEQYF. CDR3 bases: TGTGCCAGCGGATCAAGGCTCGGGGCCGAGCAGTACTTC. Based on the CDR3 plus reference TRBV28 and TRBJ2-7, the full variable domain is DVKVTQSSRYLVKRTGEKVFLECVQDMDHENMFWYRQDPGLGLRLIYFSYDVKMKEKGDIPEGYSVSREKKERFSLILESASTNQTSMYLCASGSRLGAEQYFGPGTRLTVT.